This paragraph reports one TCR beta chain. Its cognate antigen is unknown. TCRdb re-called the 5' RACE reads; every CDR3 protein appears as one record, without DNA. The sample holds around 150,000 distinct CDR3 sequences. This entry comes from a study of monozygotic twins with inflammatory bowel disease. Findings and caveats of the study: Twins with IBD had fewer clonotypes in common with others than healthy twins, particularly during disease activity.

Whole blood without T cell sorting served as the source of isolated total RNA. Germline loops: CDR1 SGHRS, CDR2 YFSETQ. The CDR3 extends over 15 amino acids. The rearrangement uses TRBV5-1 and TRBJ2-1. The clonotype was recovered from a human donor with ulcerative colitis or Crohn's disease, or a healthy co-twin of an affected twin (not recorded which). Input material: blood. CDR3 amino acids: CASSSRPSSYNEQFF. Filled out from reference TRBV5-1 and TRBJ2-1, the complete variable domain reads KAGVTQTPRYLIKTRGQQVTLSCSPISGHRSVSWYQQTPGQGLQFLFEYFSETQRNKGNFPGRFSGRQFSNSRSEMNVSTLELGDSALYLCASSSRPSSYNEQFFGPGTRLTVL.